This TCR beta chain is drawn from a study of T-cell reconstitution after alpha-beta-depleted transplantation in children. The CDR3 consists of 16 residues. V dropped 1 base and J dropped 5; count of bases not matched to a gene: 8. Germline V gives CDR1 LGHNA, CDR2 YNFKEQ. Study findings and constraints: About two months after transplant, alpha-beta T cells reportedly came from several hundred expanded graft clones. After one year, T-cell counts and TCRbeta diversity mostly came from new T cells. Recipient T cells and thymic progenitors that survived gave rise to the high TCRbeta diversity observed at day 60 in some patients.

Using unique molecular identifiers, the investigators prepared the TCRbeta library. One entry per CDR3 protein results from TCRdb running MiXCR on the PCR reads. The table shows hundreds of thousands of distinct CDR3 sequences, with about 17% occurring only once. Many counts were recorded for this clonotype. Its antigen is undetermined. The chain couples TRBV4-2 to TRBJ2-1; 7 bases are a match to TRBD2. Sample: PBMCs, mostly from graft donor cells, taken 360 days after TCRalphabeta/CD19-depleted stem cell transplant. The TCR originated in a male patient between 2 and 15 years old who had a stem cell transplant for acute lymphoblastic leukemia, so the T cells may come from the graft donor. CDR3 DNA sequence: TGTGCCAGCAGCCAAGGATCATCAGCGGGAAACAATGAGCAGTTCTTC. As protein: CASSQGSSAGNNEQFF.